This record looks at one T cell receptor (beta chain) sequence and its context. Its antigen is not identified. This record belongs to a study of blood T cells in healthy people across ages. Trimming at V came to 5 bases and at J to 0 bases, leaving 9 bases not matched to a gene. Germline values: CDR1 SGHVS, CDR2 FQNEAQ. The CDR3 is made up of 17 amino acids. Broader study findings: Per million T cells, TCR beta diversity dropped roughly linearly as age increased. A greater number of naive CD4+ cells and higher diversity distinguished long-lived donors from aged donors. Considered underestimates were the diversity estimates obtained from one million T cells.

A second PCR of 7 to 11 cycles used a sample-barcoded 5' primer and a J-beta primer mix. TCRdb re-analysed the 5' RACE reads in MiXCR, keeping a single row per CDR3 protein. The sample yields about 1 million distinct CDR3 sequences, more than 40% seen once. Per individual sample, total RNA of at least 6 micrograms was extracted. The receptor was derived from a woman aged 55-70 years in good health. The chain has TRBV7-8 and TRBJ2-3; 9 bases align to TRBD2. Specimen: blood. CDR3 DNA sequence: TGTGCCAGCAGCCCCCGAGTAGCGGGGGATAGCACAGATACGCAGTATTTT. Amino acids: CASSPRVAGDSTDTQYF.